What follows is one TCR beta chain and its context. Its cognate antigen is unknown. These data belong to a study of shared clonotypes between healthy human individuals. About the study: Donor composition was two women and a few men, aged 18 to 49.

Germline V gene sequence: CDR1 SGHTA, CDR2 FQGNSA. V dropped 8 bases and J dropped 7; count of bases not matched to a gene: 8. The CDR3 loop spans 14 amino acids. Genomic DNA (from each subset) was split evenly across several immunoSEQ plates. 300 ng DNA, 30,000 or so T cell genomes, went into unsorted PBMC replicate PCRs. Clones were read by immunoSEQ multiplex PCR, and TCRdb kept only the in-frame ones, dropping some. Seen here are about 490,000 clones, 70% to 85% observed once, and the top ten hold approximately 12%. Whole-study findings and limits: Only blood was sampled; tissue repertoires likely differ.

The chain couples TRBV7-2 to TRBJ2-1; 10 nucleotides align to TRBD2. The sequenced sample was PBMCs. The TCR originated in a woman aged 40-49 years in good health. Some clones in this sample may be carry-over from other donors' samples. CDR3 amino acids: CASRPGLALNEQFF. CDR3 DNA sequence: TGTGCCAGCCGCCCGGGACTAGCGTTAAATGAGCAGTTCTTC.